This T cell receptor beta chain was captured in a study of T cells in Graves' hyperthyroidism and ophthalmopathy. Germline V lookup: CDR1 KGHSH, CDR2 LQKENI. V gave up 4 bases and J gave up 7 bases; unmatched junction bases: 6. This CDR3 comprises 15 residues. Template material for amplifying TCR beta CDR3 regions consisted of RNA transcripts. The HTBI primer set served for first-round RT-PCR of the TCR CDR3. Via MiXCR, TCRdb re-called the multiplex PCR reads, giving one row per CDR3 protein. Among about 770,000 distinct CDR3 sequences listed, around 20% were seen once. Drawn at first hyperthyroidism diagnosis, the blood sample preceded any ophthalmopathy symptoms.

This rearrangement joins TRBV18 to TRBJ1-6, with 8 bases that match TRBD1. This TCR was recovered from a woman aged 45-65 years with Graves' hyperthyroidism that later progressed to Graves' ophthalmopathy. Material for sequencing was blood. The CDR3 DNA reads TGTGCCAGCTCACTAGGGGGACAGGCCAATTCACCCCTCCACTTT. This encodes CASSLGGQANSPLHF. The whole variable domain, remainder taken from reference TRBV18 and TRBJ1-6, is NAGVMQNPRHLVRRRGQEARLRCSPMKGHSHVYWYRQLPEEGLKFMVYLQKENIIDESGMPKERFSAEFPKEGPSILRIQQVVRGDSAAYFCASSLGGQANSPLHFGNGTRLTVT.